This T cell receptor (beta chain) came from a study of T cell responses to AZD1222 COVID-19 vaccine. Overall study results and limits: Just a handful of AZD1222 recipients tested seropositive at baseline.

Ten or more counts support this clone. Its matching antigen is unknown. The assay was immunoSEQ multiplex PCR, and TCRdb's table has in-frame clones only and misses some. The data contain 84,000 or so clones, 90% to 95% of them singletons. This CDR3 region has 13 residues. With 6 bases clipped from V and 7 bases from J, the junction kept 6 bases outside the gene matches. Sequencing was performed on peripheral blood, taken on day 0 of MenACWY control vaccination. The chain has TRBV12-3 or TRBV12-4 and TRBJ1-2; TRBD1 aligns across 9 bases. This clonotype originated in an adult in good health. The CDR3 reads CASSSGQGGGYTF. For the CDR3, the DNA is TGTGCCAGCAGCTCGGGACAGGGTGGTGGCTACACCTTC.